This entry lists 9 T cell receptor beta chains sequenced from one sample in a study of cytomegalovirus exposure and HLA in healthy donors. PCR was performed using 60 Vbeta and 13 Jbeta primers. The data were produced by immunoSEQ multiplex PCR, yet TCRdb's version contains in-frame clones alone and is incomplete. The sample contains more than 80,000 clones, 70% to 75% of which appear only once. The sequenced sample was PBMCs. The receptors here all came from a female donor in good health and CMV-seronegative.

V gene TRBV7-6 combines with J gene TRBJ2-2, with D perhaps TRBD1 (5 bases). The CDR3 has 14 amino acids. Looked up from germline, CDR1 is SGHVS and CDR2 is FNYEAQ. V was trimmed by 5 bases and J by 1 base, leaving 8 bases between them. This CDR3 reads CASSDQGNTGELFF. The CDR3 coding sequence is TGTGCCAGCAGCGATCAGGGGAACACCGGGGAGCTGTTTTTT. Looking up the rest from reference TRBV7-6 and TRBJ2-2 gives the full variable domain: GAGVSQSPRYKVTKRGQDVALRCDPISGHVSLYWYRQALGQGPEFLTYFNYEAQQDKSGLPNDRFSAERPEGSISTLTIQRTEQRDSAMYRCASSDQGNTGELFFGEGSRLTVL.

The chain couples TRBV7-8 to TRBJ2-4; 7 nucleotides line up with TRBD2. The V gene's germline CDR1 is SGHVS and CDR2 FQNEAQ. This CDR3 has 14 amino acids. V was clipped by 5 bases and J by 8 bases; unmatched bases: 9. The CDR3 DNA sequence: TGTGCCAGCAGCGCTACTAGCGTCAGGGACATTCAGTACTTC. Amino acid sequence: CASSATSVRDIQYF.

The chain couples TRBV18 to TRBJ2-7; 7 bases match TRBD1. The CDR3 contains 17 residues. The J segment lost 0 bases and the V segment lost 3 bases, leaving 11 bases of the junction unmatched. Germline CDR1 reads KGHSH; CDR2 reads LQKENI. The CDR3 protein is CASSPGQTGASSYEQYF. The CDR3 region has the DNA TGTGCCAGCTCACCGGGACAAACAGGGGCGAGCTCCTACGAGCAGTACTTC.

The CDR3 loop is CATSRGPGTGDNEQFF. The CDR3 DNA follows: TGTGCCACCAGCAGAGGTCCCGGGACAGGGGACAATGAGCAGTTCTTC. The chain uses TRBV15 and TRBJ2-1; 10 positions match TRBD1. The V gene's germline CDR1 is LNHNV and CDR2 YYDKDF (reference sequence). The junction had 5 bases not matched to a gene; V was cut back by 1 base and J by 5 bases. CDR3 length equals 16 residues. The full variable domain, completed using reference TRBV15 and TRBJ2-1, is DAMVIQNPRYQVTQFGKPVTLSCSQTLNHNVMYWYQQKSSQAPKLLFHYYDKDFNNEADTPDNFQSRRPNTSFCFLDIRSPGLGDTAMYLCATSRGPGTGDNEQFFGPGTRLTVL.

This clone has just one count. This chain joins TRBV5-1 and TRBJ1-1; TRBD1 agrees at 9 bases. The germline CDR1 and CDR2 sequences are SGHRS and YFSETQ. The CDR3 is 15 amino acids. The junction had 9 bases not matched to a gene; V was cut back by 4 bases and J by 5 bases. The CDR3 DNA reads as TGCGCCAGCAGCGCGGGACAGGGTTCGGGGACTGAAGCTTTCTTT. This gives the protein CASSAGQGSGTEAFF.

The chain carries TRBV29-1 and TRBJ1-2; D uncertain. The CDR3 sequence is 12 residues long. Trimming removed 0 bases at V and 12 bases at J, with 14 bases between. Looked up from germline, CDR1 is SQVTM and CDR2 is ANQGSEA. In nucleotides, the CDR3 is TGCAGCGTTGAAGAAGGAGGAGGAACCAACACCTTC. Amino acids: CSVEEGGGTNTF.

This clone was seen a handful of times. The chain joins TRBV6-6 to TRBJ2-2; 7 bases align to TRBD2. Germline lookup yields CDR1 MNHNY and CDR2 SVGAGI (reference sequence). This CDR3 has 16 residues. The ends lost 4 bases at V and 0 bases at J; junction bases unmatched: 5. The CDR3 sequence is CASSLASGSNTGELFF. In DNA, the CDR3 is TGTGCCAGCAGTTTGGCTAGCGGTTCGAACACCGGGGAGCTGTTTTTT.

This clone was recorded a few times. The chain is built from TRBV27 and TRBJ1-2; 10 bases line up with TRBD1. The CDR3 has 16 residues. Trimming took 8 bases from V and 5 from J; bases not matched to a gene: 14. Per germline, CDR1 MNHEY and CDR2 SMNVEV (reference sequence). In nucleotides, the CDR3 is TGTGCCAGCCTACCCCTCGGACAGGGGGATTTGTATGGCTACACCTTC. This translates into CASLPLGQGDLYGYTF.

The rearrangement uses TRBV7-2 and TRBJ2-7, with 7 nucleotides matching TRBD2. The CDR3 totals 17 residues. The J segment lost 6 bases and the V segment lost 1 base, leaving 15 bases of the junction unmatched. CDR1 is SGHTA, CDR2 FQGNSA, per germline. This chain's CDR3 is CASSLDGASGRYGEQYF. For the CDR3, the DNA is TGTGCCAGCAGCTTAGACGGGGCTAGCGGTAGATATGGCGAGCAGTACTTC.